The rows below give T cell receptor beta chains drawn from one sample of a study of beta chain features in type 1 diabetes. Some clones are missing from TCRdb's copy, which holds only in-frame ones; the method was immunoSEQ multiplex PCR. The sample lists some 60,000 clones, roughly three fifths occurring once. The sequencing input was Tregs from blood. These TCRs come from a woman under 30 in good health. Both conserved end residues are part of each CDR3. The D gene is left open where the match is weak. The listing skips clone size in some rows; elsewhere it reads once, few, many or a size class.

D gene	clone size	V gene	J gene	CDR3 protein	CDR3 DNA
TRBD1	.	TRBV10-3	TRBJ1-1	CAITEGANTEAFF	TGTGCCATCACCGAGGGGGCGAACACTGAAGCTTTCTTT
.	.	TRBV9	TRBJ2-1	CASSVVSDRYNEQFF	TGTGCCAGCAGCGTAGTTTCTGACAGGTACAATGAGCAGTTCTTC
.	.	TRBV30	TRBJ1-5	CAWSPTAVNQPQHF	TGTGCCTGGAGCCCCACCGCGGTCAATCAGCCCCAGCATTTT
.	few	TRBV2	TRBJ1-5	CASRSEGNQPQHF	TGTGCCAGCAGGTCAGAGGGCAATCAGCCCCAGCATTTT
.	.	TRBV4-2	TRBJ2-5	CASSQATGATGETQYF	TGTGCCAGCAGCCAAGCAACGGGAGCCACGGGGGAGACCCAGTACTTC
.	few	TRBV6-6	TRBJ1-1	CASSLPPVREAFF	TGTGCCAGCAGTCTTCCCCCTGTCCGGGAAGCTTTCTTT
.	.	TRBV7-9	TRBJ1-1	CASSLDTMNTEAFF	TGTGCCAGCAGCTTAGACACAATGAACACTGAAGCTTTCTTT
.	few	TRBV10-3	TRBJ1-3	CAIGPHENTIYF	TGTGCCATCGGCCCACACGAAAACACCATATATTTT
TRBD1	few	TRBV14	TRBJ1-2	CASSQRQGNYGYTF	TGTGCCAGCAGCCAGAGACAGGGAAACTATGGCTACACCTTC
TRBD1	.	TRBV19	TRBJ2-1	CASSKGQGGYNEQFF	TGTGCCAGTAGTAAGGGACAGGGTGGCTACAATGAGCAGTTCTTC
.	.	TRBV7-9	TRBJ1-2	CASSFGQSINYGYTF	TGTGCCAGCAGCTTCGGACAGTCAATTAACTATGGCTACACCTTC
TRBD1	.	TRBV5-1	TRBJ2-2	CASSLRGQGDTGELFF	TGCGCCAGCAGCTTGCGGGGACAGGGGGACACCGGGGAGCTGTTTTTT
TRBD2	few	TRBV4-2	TRBJ2-7	CASSQQTGTSGFYEQYF	TGTGCCAGCAGCCAACAGACCGGGACTAGCGGTTTCTACGAGCAGTACTTC
TRBD2	few	TRBV2	TRBJ2-1	CASKLADSYNEQFF	TGTGCCAGCAAACTAGCGGATTCTTACAATGAGCAGTTCTTC
.	.	TRBV15	TRBJ2-3	CATSRDRGRGGNTDTQYF	TGTGCCACCAGCAGAGATCGGGGTAGGGGGGGAAACACAGATACGCAGTATTTT
.	.	TRBV13	TRBJ2-4	CASSLGLQGRSQYF	TGTGCCAGCAGCTTAGGTTTACAGGGAAGGAGTCAGTACTTC
.	.	TRBV5-1	TRBJ2-6	CASSLRENSGANVLTF	TGCGCCAGCAGCTTGAGGGAGAACTCTGGGGCCAACGTCCTGACTTTC
.	.	TRBV21-1	TRBJ1-4	CASSPRTWRELFF	TGTGCCAGCAGCCCCAGGACCTGGCGGGAACTGTTTTTT
.	few	TRBV7-8	TRBJ2-1	CASSFPGGISEQFF	TGTGCCAGCAGCTTTCCCGGAGGGATTAGCGAGCAGTTCTTC
.	.	TRBV5-1	TRBJ1-1	CASSLVWGGSDTEAFF	TGCGCCAGCAGCTTGGTGTGGGGAGGAAGTGACACTGAAGCTTTCTTT
TRBD1	.	TRBV5-1	TRBJ2-2	CASSMDRASGELFF	TGCGCCAGCAGCATGGACAGGGCGAGCGGGGAGCTGTTTTTT
.	.	TRBV10-3	TRBJ1-1	CAIGGWGAEAFF	TGTGCCATCGGAGGATGGGGAGCTGAAGCTTTCTTT
.	.	TRBV30	TRBJ1-5	CAWSVRGAQPQHF	TGTGCCTGGAGTGTACGGGGGGCTCAGCCCCAGCATTTT
TRBD2	.	TRBV5-1	TRBJ2-7	CASSTRTSGSAHYEQYF	TGCGCCAGCAGCACCCGGACTAGCGGGAGCGCCCATTACGAGCAGTACTTC
.	.	TRBV30	TRBJ2-1	CAWSVQLLRREQFF	TGTGCCTGGAGTGTACAACTTCTCCGGAGGGAGCAGTTCTTC
.	few	TRBV18	TRBJ1-5	CASSPQGVPNQPQHF	TGTGCCAGCTCACCACAGGGGGTACCTAATCAGCCCCAGCATTTT
TRBD1	.	TRBV5-1	TRBJ1-1	CASTPGQGWTEAFF	TGCGCCAGTACTCCGGGACAGGGATGGACTGAAGCTTTCTTT
.	.	TRBV7-2	TRBJ2-7	CASSYDPASSYEQYF	TGTGCCAGCAGCTACGATCCGGCTAGCTCCTACGAGCAGTACTTC
TRBD2	.	TRBV10-3	TRBJ2-5	CAISRGLAGTLQETQYF	TGTGCCATCAGCCGGGGACTAGCGGGGACTCTACAAGAGACCCAGTACTTC
.	.	TRBV6-4	TRBJ2-1	CASSATPRRGINEQFF	TGTGCCAGCAGTGCGACTCCCCGGAGGGGAATAAATGAGCAGTTCTTC
TRBD1	.	TRBV9	TRBJ1-1	CASSPGQGSTEAFF	TGTGCCAGCAGCCCTGGACAGGGGAGCACTGAAGCTTTCTTT
TRBD2	.	TRBV19	TRBJ2-1	CASSKLAGYNEQFF	TGTGCCAGTAGTAAGCTAGCGGGGTACAATGAGCAGTTCTTC
.	few	TRBV5-4	TRBJ2-7	CASSPGTGPYEQYF	TGTGCCAGCAGCCCCGGGACTGGACCTTACGAGCAGTACTTC
.	few	TRBV4-1	TRBJ2-7	CASSRPDSYEQYF	TGCGCCAGCAGCCGGCCAGACTCCTACGAGCAGTACTTC
.	.	TRBV5-1	TRBJ2-3	CASSTGQTSTDTQYF	TGCGCCAGCAGCACCGGACAGACTAGCACAGATACGCAGTATTTT
.	.	TRBV7-2	TRBJ1-5	CASSLWGDSNQPQHF	TGTGCCAGCAGCTTATGGGGGGATAGCAATCAGCCCCAGCATTTT
.	.	TRBV6-1	TRBJ1-2	CASYLGVWDGYTF	TGTGCCAGCTACTTAGGGGTCTGGGATGGCTACACCTTC
.	.	TRBV5-4	TRBJ2-1	CASSFTGHRYEQFF	TGTGCCAGCAGCTTCACGGGACACCGCTATGAGCAGTTCTTC
.	.	TRBV4-1	TRBJ1-4	CASSLDILFEKLFF	TGCGCCAGCAGCCTGGACATCCTATTCGAAAAACTGTTTTTT
TRBD1	.	TRBV25-1	TRBJ2-7	CASSATTGVRSYEQYF	TGTGCCAGCAGTGCAACAACAGGGGTCCGCTCCTACGAGCAGTACTTC
TRBD1	.	TRBV5-6	TRBJ2-1	CASSLANRGYNNEQFF	TGTGCCAGCAGCTTGGCTAACAGGGGGTATAACAATGAGCAGTTCTTC
TRBD2	.	TRBV25-1	TRBJ2-1	CASSEFSGGVLEQFF	TGTGCCAGCAGTGAATTTAGCGGGGGGGTCCTTGAGCAGTTCTTC
TRBD2	.	TRBV5-1	TRBJ2-1	CASSLDGLAGINEQFF	TGCGCCAGCAGCTTGGATGGACTAGCGGGTATCAATGAGCAGTTCTTC
.	.	TRBV5-1	TRBJ2-1	CASSFGGNYNEQFF	TGCGCCAGCAGCTTCGGCGGGAACTACAATGAGCAGTTCTTC
.	.	TRBV5-8	TRBJ2-1	CASSLGSTLSSYNEQFF	TGTGCCAGCAGCTTGGGTAGCACCCTGAGCTCCTACAATGAGCAGTTCTTC
TRBD1	few	TRBV13	TRBJ1-5	CASSLSGGTQPQHF	TGTGCCAGCAGCTTATCAGGGGGGACTCAGCCCCAGCATTTT
.	.	TRBV19	TRBJ2-1	CASTVDDSPQFF	TGTGCCAGTACGGTCGATGACTCCCCGCAGTTCTTC
.	few	TRBV5-1	TRBJ2-5	CASSYRTDQETQYF	TGCGCCAGCAGCTACCGGACAGACCAAGAGACCCAGTACTTC
.	few	TRBV7-9	TRBJ1-2	CASSLERANYGYTF	TGTGCCAGCAGCTTGGAGAGAGCTAACTATGGCTACACCTTC
TRBD1	.	TRBV10-3	TRBJ1-1	CAIRMAQGANMNTEAFF	TGTGCCATCAGGATGGCACAGGGGGCGAACATGAACACTGAAGCTTTCTTT
.	few	TRBV7-9	TRBJ1-4	CASSLGRVAALNEKLFF	TGTGCCAGCAGCTTAGGCCGGGTGGCTGCTCTTAATGAAAAACTGTTTTTT
.	.	TRBV6-5	TRBJ2-7	CASSSTGTFSYEQYF	TGTGCCAGCAGCTCCACAGGGACATTTTCCTACGAGCAGTACTTC